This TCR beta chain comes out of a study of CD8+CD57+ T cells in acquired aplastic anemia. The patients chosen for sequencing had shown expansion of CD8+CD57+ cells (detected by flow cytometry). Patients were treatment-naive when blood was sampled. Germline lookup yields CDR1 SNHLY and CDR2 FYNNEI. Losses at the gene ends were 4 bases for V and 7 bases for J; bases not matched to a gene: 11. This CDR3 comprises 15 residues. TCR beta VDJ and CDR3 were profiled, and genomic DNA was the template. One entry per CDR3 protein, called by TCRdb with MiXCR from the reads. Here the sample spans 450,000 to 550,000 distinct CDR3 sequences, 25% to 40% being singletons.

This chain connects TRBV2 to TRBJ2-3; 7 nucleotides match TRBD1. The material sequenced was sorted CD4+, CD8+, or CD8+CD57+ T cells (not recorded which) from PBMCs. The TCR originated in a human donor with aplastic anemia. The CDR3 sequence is CASSVLRQGAYTQYF. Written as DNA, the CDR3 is TGTGCCAGCAGTGTCCTTAGACAGGGCGCCTATACGCAGTATTTT.